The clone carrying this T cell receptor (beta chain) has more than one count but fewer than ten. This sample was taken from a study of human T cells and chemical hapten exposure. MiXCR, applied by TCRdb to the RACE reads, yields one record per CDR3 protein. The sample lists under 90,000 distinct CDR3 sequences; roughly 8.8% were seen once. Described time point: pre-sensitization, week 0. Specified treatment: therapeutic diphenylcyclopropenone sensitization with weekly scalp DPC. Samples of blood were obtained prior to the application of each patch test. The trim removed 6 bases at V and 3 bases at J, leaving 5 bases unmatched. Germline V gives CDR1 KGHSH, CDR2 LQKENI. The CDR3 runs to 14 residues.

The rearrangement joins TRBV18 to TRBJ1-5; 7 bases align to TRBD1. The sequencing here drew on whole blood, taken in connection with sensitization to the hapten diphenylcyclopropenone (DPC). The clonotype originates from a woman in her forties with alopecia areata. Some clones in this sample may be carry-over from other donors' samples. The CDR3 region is CASSPDRDNQPQHF. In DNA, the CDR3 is TGTGCCAGCTCTCCCGACAGGGACAATCAGCCCCAGCATTTT. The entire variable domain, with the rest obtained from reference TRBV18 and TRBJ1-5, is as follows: NAGVMQNPRHLVRRRGQEARLRCSPMKGHSHVYWYRQLPEEGLKFMVYLQKENIIDESGMPKERFSAEFPKEGPSILRIQQVVRGDSAAYFCASSPDRDNQPQHFGDGTRLSIL.